Listed here are 11 T cell receptor beta chains from one sample, sequenced in a study of blood T cell repertoires in COVID-19. Generated by immunoSEQ multiplex PCR, the TCRdb table keeps only in-frame clones and is missing some. The repertoire holds approximately 270,000 clones, with 70% to 90% as singletons. The specimen was peripheral blood. The source is a man aged 18 to 29 with active or convalescent COVID-19.

This rearrangement joins TRBV18 to TRBJ1-5; TRBD1 matches at 7 bases. The germline CDR1 and CDR2 sequences are KGHSH and LQKENI. V was clipped by 5 bases and J by 0 bases; unmatched bases: 4. The CDR3 sequence is 15 residues long. The CDR3 reads CASSEGQTSNQPQHF. The CDR3 DNA is TGTGCCAGCTCAGAGGGACAGACTAGCAATCAGCCCCAGCATTTT.

The DNA of the CDR3 is TGTGCCAGCAGTTACGGTAAAACAGGGGGCAAGGAGACCCAGTACTTC. This encodes CASSYGKTGGKETQYF. The V gene is TRBV6-2 or TRBV6-3, the J gene TRBJ2-5; 9 bases agree with TRBD1. The CDR3 has 16 amino acids. Germline CDR1 is MNHEY and CDR2 is SVGEGT. The V segment lost 2 bases and the J segment 5 bases; nucleotides outside the gene matches: 9.

This chain's CDR3 is CASSSGQGDGEQFF. DNA for the CDR3: TGCGCCAGCAGCTCAGGACAGGGAGACGGTGAGCAGTTCTTC. The chain carries TRBV5-1 and TRBJ2-1, with 8 bases fitting TRBD1. Germline values: CDR1 SGHRS, CDR2 YFSETQ. This CDR3 is 14 amino acids long. J gave up 9 bases and V 3 bases, and 8 bases lay outside the gene matches.

This clone was counted only a few times. The V gene is TRBV11-3, the J gene TRBJ1-1, with D hard to call. CDR3 length: 14 residues. From germline, CDR1 is SGHNT and CDR2 YENEEA. Deletions cut 6 bases from V and 1 base from J, with 12 bases between. CDR3 protein: CASREPAGNTEAFF. DNA for the CDR3: TGTGCCAGCAGAGAACCTGCGGGGAACACTGAAGCTTTCTTT. Looking up the rest from reference TRBV11-3 and TRBJ1-1 gives the full variable domain: EAGVVQSPRYKIIEKKQPVAFWCNPISGHNTLYWYLQNLGQGPELLIRYENEEAVDDSQLPKDRFSAERLKGVDSTLKIQPAELGDSAVYLCASREPAGNTEAFFGQGTRLTVV.

This rearrangement joins TRBV15 to TRBJ2-1; 12 bases agree with TRBD1. CDR3 length: 14 residues. Germline lookup yields CDR1 LNHNV and CDR2 YYDKDF (reference sequence). V shed 5 bases and J 8 bases; nucleotides not matched to a gene: 4. The DNA of the CDR3 is TGTGCCACCAGCGGGGACAGGGGGCAGTATGAGCAGTTCTTC. Translating it yields CATSGDRGQYEQFF.

The rearrangement joins TRBV18 to TRBJ1-2, with TRBD1 as a possible D gene (6 bases). V was cut by 3 bases and J by 5 bases, with 10 bases left in between. Germline CDR1 KGHSH, CDR2 LQKENI. CDR3 size: 13 residues. Written as DNA, the CDR3 is TGTGCCAGCTCACCCGACGGACAGTATGGCTACACCTTC. Encoded protein: CASSPDGQYGYTF.

The chain uses TRBV9 and TRBJ2-6; no clear D. Germline assignment: CDR1 SGDLS and CDR2 YYNGEE. CDR3 length equals 14 residues. V was trimmed by 4 bases and J by 4 bases, leaving 9 bases between them. CDR3 nucleotide sequence: TGTGCCAGCAGCCCCGAGGTAGGGGCCAACGTCCTGACTTTC. As protein: CASSPEVGANVLTF.

The genes are TRBV15 and TRBJ1-5; 7 nucleotides align to TRBD1. The CDR3 totals 16 residues. The V gene end was trimmed by 3 bases and the J gene end by 2 bases; junction bases not matched to a gene: 7. The germline gives CDR1 LNHNV, CDR2 YYDKDF (reference sequence). The CDR3 DNA sequence: TGTGCCACCAGCAGTGCCGGGCAGGGGGGCAATCAGCCCCAGCATTTT. Its protein product is CATSSAGQGGNQPQHF.

This chain links TRBV6-4 with TRBJ2-6; possible D gene TRBD1, 5 bases. V lost 0 bases to trimming and J lost 5 bases, with 8 bases between them. Germline CDR1 reads MRHNA; CDR2 reads SNTAGT. The CDR3 consists of 15 residues. CDR3 amino acids: CASSDSKGRANVLTF. The CDR3 nucleotides are TGTGCCAGCAGTGACTCTAAGGGGAGGGCCAACGTCCTGACTTTC.

This clone is a singleton in its sample. In DNA, the CDR3 is TGTGCCAGCAGCGCCTACCCTAGGACTAGCGGGACAGATACGCAGTATTTT. Amino acid sequence: CASSAYPRTSGTDTQYF. The V and J genes are TRBV7-8 and TRBJ2-3; 11 bases agree with TRBD2. CDR3 size: 17 residues. The J segment lost 3 bases and the V segment lost 5 bases, leaving 10 bases of the junction unmatched. Germline CDR1 SGHVS, CDR2 FQNEAQ.

The rearrangement joins TRBV28 to TRBJ1-5; TRBD1 is a possible D gene (5 bases). The V end was cut by 2 bases, the J end by 5 bases, with 13 bases between. This CDR3 comprises 15 residues. Per germline, CDR1 MDHEN and CDR2 SYDVKM. As DNA, the CDR3 is TGTGCCAGCAGTTTACTCAGGGTACGCTATCAGCCCCAGCATTTT. It yields the protein CASSLLRVRYQPQHF.